Included here is one T cell receptor beta chain sequence, with context. What it binds is unknown. Negative isolation was used for CD8+ and CD4+ T cells and FACS enrichment for TEMRA cells. This sample was taken from a study of CD8 T cells in Susac syndrome. CDR3 length equals 14 residues. Germline CDR1 is DFQATT and CDR2 is SNEGSKA (reference sequence). V was clipped by 1 base and J by 2 bases; unmatched bases: 5. Reverse transcription of roughly 0.5 to 1 ug RNA was carried out with random hexamers. Coverage of TCR beta CDR3 amplification by immunoSEQ multiplex PCR extended to 54 Vbeta and 13 Jbeta. TCRdb re-called the immunoSEQ multiplex PCR reads through MiXCR, storing one row per CDR3 protein. The data contain about 210,000 distinct CDR3 sequences, approximately 94% of them seen just once; the ten biggest clones take up around 0.15%. Study-wide points: In its TCR sequencing and HLA analysis, the study acknowledged that the number of individuals was relatively small.

Sequenced sample: CD4+ T cells from PBMCs. This receptor was taken from a human donor with Susac syndrome. The V gene is TRBV20-1, the J gene TRBJ2-7, with 7 bases aligning to TRBD2. CDR3 in amino acids: CSARGTRGPYEQYF. CDR3 sequence (DNA): TGCAGTGCTAGAGGGACTAGGGGACCCTACGAGCAGTACTTC.